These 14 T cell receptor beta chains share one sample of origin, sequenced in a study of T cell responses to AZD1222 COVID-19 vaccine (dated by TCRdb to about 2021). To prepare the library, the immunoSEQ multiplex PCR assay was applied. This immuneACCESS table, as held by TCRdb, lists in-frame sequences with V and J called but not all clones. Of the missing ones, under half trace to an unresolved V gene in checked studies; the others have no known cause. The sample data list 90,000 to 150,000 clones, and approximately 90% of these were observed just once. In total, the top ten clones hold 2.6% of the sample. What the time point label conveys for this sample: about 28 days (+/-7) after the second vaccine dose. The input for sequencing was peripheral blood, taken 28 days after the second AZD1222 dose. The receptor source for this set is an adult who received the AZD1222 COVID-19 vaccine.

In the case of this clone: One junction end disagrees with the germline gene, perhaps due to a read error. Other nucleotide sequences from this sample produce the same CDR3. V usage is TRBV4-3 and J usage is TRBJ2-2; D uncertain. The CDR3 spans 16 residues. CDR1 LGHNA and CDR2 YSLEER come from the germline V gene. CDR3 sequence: CASSQDLWGNTGELFF. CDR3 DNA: TGCGCTAGCAGCCAAGATCTTTGGGGAAACACCGGGGAGCTGTTTTTT.

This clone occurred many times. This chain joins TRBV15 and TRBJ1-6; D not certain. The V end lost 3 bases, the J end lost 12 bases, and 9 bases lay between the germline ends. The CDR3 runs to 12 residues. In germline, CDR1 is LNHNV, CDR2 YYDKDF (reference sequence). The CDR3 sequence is CATSSRAGPLHF. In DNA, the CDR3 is TGTGCCACCAGCAGTAGGGCTGGACCCCTCCACTTT.

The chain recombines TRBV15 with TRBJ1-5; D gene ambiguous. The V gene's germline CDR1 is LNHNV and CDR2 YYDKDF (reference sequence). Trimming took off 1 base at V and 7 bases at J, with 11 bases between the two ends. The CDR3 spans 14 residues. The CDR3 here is CATSRAKLSQPQHF. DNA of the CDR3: TGTGCCACCAGCAGAGCGAAATTGAGCCAGCCCCAGCATTTT.

The CDR3 DNA reads as TGCAGCGTTACAGGGTTGGATAGCAATCAGCCCCAGCATTTT. Translation: CSVTGLDSNQPQHF. The chain has TRBV29-1 and TRBJ1-5; the D gene is possibly TRBD1 (6 bases). The CDR3 length is 14 residues. Germline-derived CDR1 and CDR2 are SQVTM and ANQGSEA. V lost 5 bases and J lost 0, with 11 bases in between.

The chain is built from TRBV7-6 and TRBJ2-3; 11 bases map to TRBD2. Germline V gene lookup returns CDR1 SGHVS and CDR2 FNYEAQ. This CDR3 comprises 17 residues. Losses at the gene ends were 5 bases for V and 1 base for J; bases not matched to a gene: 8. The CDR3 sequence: CASSVSGGAHGTDTQYF. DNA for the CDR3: TGTGCCAGCAGCGTTAGCGGGGGGGCCCATGGCACAGATACGCAGTATTTT.

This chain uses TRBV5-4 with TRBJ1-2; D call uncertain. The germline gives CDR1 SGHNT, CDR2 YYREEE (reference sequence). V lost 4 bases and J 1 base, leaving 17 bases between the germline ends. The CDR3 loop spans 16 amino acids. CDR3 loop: CASSGGLDDFNYGYTF. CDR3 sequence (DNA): TGTGCCAGCAGCGGCGGACTGGACGATTTTAACTATGGCTACACCTTC.

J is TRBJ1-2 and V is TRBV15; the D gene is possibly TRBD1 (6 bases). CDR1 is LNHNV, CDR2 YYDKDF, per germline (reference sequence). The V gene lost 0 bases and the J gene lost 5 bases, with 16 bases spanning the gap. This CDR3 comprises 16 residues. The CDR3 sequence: CATSRDSSGRGYGYTF. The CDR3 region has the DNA TGTGCCACCAGCAGAGATTCCTCTGGCAGGGGTTATGGCTACACCTTC.

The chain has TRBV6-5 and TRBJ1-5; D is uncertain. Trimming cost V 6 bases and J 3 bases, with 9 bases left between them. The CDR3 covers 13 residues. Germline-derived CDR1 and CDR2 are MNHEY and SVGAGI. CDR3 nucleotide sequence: TGTGCCAGCAGCCTCGGGTACAATCAGCCCCAGCATTTT. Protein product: CASSLGYNQPQHF.

The CDR3 bases are TGTGCCAGCAGCTTGGGGGTCGTATTTGATCAGCCCCAGCATTTT. This gives the protein CASSLGVVFDQPQHF. This chain connects TRBV7-2 to TRBJ1-5; possible D gene TRBD1, 5 bases. The CDR3 consists of 15 residues. Germline V gives CDR1 SGHTA, CDR2 FQGNSA. The V gene lost 3 bases and the J gene lost 5 bases, with 14 bases spanning the gap.

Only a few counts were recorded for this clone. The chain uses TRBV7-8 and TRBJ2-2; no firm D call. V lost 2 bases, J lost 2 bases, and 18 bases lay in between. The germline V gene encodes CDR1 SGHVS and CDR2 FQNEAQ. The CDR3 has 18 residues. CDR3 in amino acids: CASSLPMDATPNTGELFF. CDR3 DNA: TGTGCCAGCAGCTTACCCATGGACGCAACCCCTAACACCGGGGAGCTGTTTTTT. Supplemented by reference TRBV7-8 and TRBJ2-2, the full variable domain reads GAGVSQSPRYKVAKRGQDVALRCDPISGHVSLFWYQQALGQGPEFLTYFQNEAQLDKSGLPSDRFFAERPEGSVSTLKIQRTQQEDSAVYLCASSLPMDATPNTGELFFGEGSRLTVL.

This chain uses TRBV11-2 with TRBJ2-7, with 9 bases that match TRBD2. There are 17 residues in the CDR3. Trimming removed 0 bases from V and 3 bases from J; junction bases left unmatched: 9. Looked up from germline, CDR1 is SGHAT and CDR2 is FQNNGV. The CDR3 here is CASSLDSGGGARYEQYF. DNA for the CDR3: TGTGCCAGCAGCTTAGATTCAGGCGGGGGGGCCCGCTACGAGCAGTACTTC.

The CDR3 DNA reads as TGCAGCGTTGAGGGCAGGGGAAACTCCCAGCAGTACTTC. This gives the protein CSVEGRGNSQQYF. V gene TRBV29-1 combines with J gene TRBJ2-7, with D possibly TRBD1 on 6 matching bases. Germline V CDR1 and CDR2: SQVTM, ANQGSEA. V was cut by 3 bases and J by 8 bases, with 17 bases left in between. The CDR3 has 13 amino acids.

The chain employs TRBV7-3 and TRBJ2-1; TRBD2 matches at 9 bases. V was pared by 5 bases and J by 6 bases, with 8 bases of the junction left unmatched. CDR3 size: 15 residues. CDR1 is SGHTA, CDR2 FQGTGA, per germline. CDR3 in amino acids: CASSPERGVGNEQFF. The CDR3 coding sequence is TGTGCCAGCAGCCCGGAGCGGGGGGTAGGCAATGAGCAGTTCTTC.

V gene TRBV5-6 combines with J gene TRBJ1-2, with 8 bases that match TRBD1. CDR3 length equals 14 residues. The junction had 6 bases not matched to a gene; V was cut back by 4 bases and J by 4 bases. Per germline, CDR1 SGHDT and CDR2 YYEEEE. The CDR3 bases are TGTGCCAGCAGCCCCGACAGGGGACGCTATGGCTACACCTTC. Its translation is CASSPDRGRYGYTF.